The 4 T cell receptor beta chains listed next were all sequenced from one sample in a study of cytomegalovirus exposure and HLA in healthy donors. With 60 Vbeta and 13 Jbeta primers, the PCR was carried out. This table comes from immunoSEQ multiplex PCR, and its TCRdb copy is limited to in-frame clones, with some not included. The sample holds about 50,000 clones; 60% to 80% are singletons and the top ten take about 2.5%. The sequenced sample was PBMCs. Every receptor here comes from a woman between 40 and 55 years old in good health and CMV-seropositive.

CDR3 protein: CASTFSGVTYPGYTF. The CDR3 coding sequence is TGTGCCAGCACATTTTCGGGGGTGACTTACCCTGGCTACACCTTC. The chain employs TRBV28 and TRBJ1-2; D possibly corresponds to TRBD1 (5 bases). Germline CDR1 and CDR2: MDHEN and SYDVKM. Between the trimmed V and J ends, which lost 7 bases and 7 bases, there was a span of 22 bases. This CDR3 spans 15 amino acids.

On this clone itself: This specimen includes other DNA sequences encoding the same CDR3. The chain links TRBV4-2 to TRBJ2-1; D gene unclear. Trimming removed 3 bases from V and 7 bases from J, with 4 bases in between. Germline assignment: CDR1 LGHNA and CDR2 YNFKEQ. The CDR3 covers 11 residues. CDR3 loop: CASSQANEQFF. The CDR3 DNA reads as TGTGCCAGCAGCCAGGCTAATGAGCAGTTCTTC.

The V gene is TRBV9, the J gene TRBJ1-5; maybe TRBD1 (6 bases). Germline V CDR1 and CDR2: SGDLS, YYNGEE. The length of the CDR3 is 16 residues. Trimming pared 2 bases from V and 4 bases from J, leaving 16 bases between. The CDR3 nucleotides are TGTGCCAGCAGCGTGGGGCCCGGACAGATTAATCAGCCCCAGCATTTT. Protein product: CASSVGPGQINQPQHF.

The chain couples TRBV29-1 to TRBJ1-1; a possible D gene is TRBD1 (5 bases). Trimming removed 7 bases at V and 2 bases at J, with 14 bases between. Germline CDR1 and CDR2: SQVTM and ANQGSEA. This CDR3 has 13 amino acids. This chain's CDR3 is CSDLGGVNTEAFF. The CDR3 coding sequence is TGCAGCGACCTGGGGGGGGTCAACACTGAAGCTTTCTTT.